Only a few counts were recorded for the clone carrying this TCR beta chain. This table comes from immunoSEQ multiplex PCR, and its TCRdb copy is limited to in-frame clones, with some not included. The sample has about 2,500,000 clones, just over 90% seen once. V dropped 7 bases and J dropped 1; count of bases not matched to a gene: 4. From germline, CDR1 is MNHNS and CDR2 SASEGT. This CDR3 has 13 residues. The record originates from a study of shared clonotypes between healthy human individuals. The V gene is TRBV6-1, the J gene TRBJ2-7, with 7 bases fitting TRBD1. The TCR sequence derives from a man aged 18 to 35 in good health. The sequenced sample consisted of naive CD4+ T cells sorted from blood. Subset denoted: CD45RA+ positively selected. CDR3 coding DNA: TGTGCCAGCATGGGACAGCAGTCCTACGAGCAGTACTTC. Protein: CASMGQQSYEQYF.